This T cell receptor beta chain was found in a study of T cell changes during pregnancy in multiple sclerosis. Clones were sequenced by immunoSEQ multiplex PCR, and TCRdb holds only the in-frame ones, with some missing. The profile shows about 100,000 clones, about 90% of them singletons. This CDR3 has 14 amino acids. Trimming left V 7 bases short and J 4 bases short, with 17 bases between. From germline, CDR1 is SNHLY and CDR2 FYNNEI. The receptor was isolated from a female donor with multiple sclerosis, enrolled in a pregnancy study. This specimen was peripheral blood, taken after pregnancy. This rearrangement joins TRBV2 to TRBJ2-7; perhaps TRBD2 as D (6 bases). CDR3: CASMFGTGEYEQYF. DNA of the CDR3: TGTGCCAGCATGTTCGGGACTGGCGAGTACGAGCAGTACTTC.